This T cell receptor beta chain was sequenced in a study of response to subunit inactivated influenza vaccine. The germline V gene has CDR1 SQVTM and CDR2 ANQGSEA. This CDR3 is built from 16 residues. TCRdb recomputed calls from the RT-PCR reads with MiXCR, one row per CDR3 protein. The table includes roughly 700,000 distinct CDR3 sequences, approximately 14% detected once. Details on this clonotype: Its antigen remains unidentified. One end of the junction is discordant with germline, which a read error may explain.

Broader study findings: Authors suggested seasonal influenza vaccinations each recruit few new T cells.

V usage is TRBV29-1 and J usage is TRBJ2-1, with 12 positions matching TRBD2. This TCR came from a man in his fifties or sixties who received an inactivated influenza vaccine. The specimen was PBMCs from blood, collected about 12 days after vaccination. The CDR3 nucleotides are TGCAGCGTGGAAGGGCTAGCGGGAGGGCCATACAATGAGCAGTTCTTC. Translating gives CSVEGLAGGPYNEQFF.